What follows describes a single TCR beta chain. The antigen is undetermined. Sorted-subset replicate PCRs used 150 to 200 ng DNA, approximately 27,000 T cell genomes. Sequenced by immunoSEQ multiplex PCR; TCRdb stores in-frame clones only, minus some. The data hold some 2.3 million clones, with roughly 93% observed a single time. The V end lost 4 bases, the J end lost 7 bases, and 19 bases lay between the germline ends. The CDR3 sequence is 15 residues long. In germline, CDR1 is MGHDK, CDR2 SYGVNS. The entry originates in a study of shared clonotypes between healthy human individuals. Study-wide findings and caveats: Several donors held 5% to 5.5% of naive CD4 clonotypes in common. Non-shared clonotypes had lower generation probabilities than those shared by all four donors. The authors sampled blood alone, and tissue repertoires likely differ.

The sequenced sample consisted of naive CD4+ T cells from PBMCs. Subset indicated: CD45RA+ positively selected. This rearrangement joins TRBV25-1 to TRBJ1-2; D is possibly TRBD1 (6 bases). The TCR sequence derives from a man between 18 and 35 years old in good health. Some clones in this sample may be carry-over from other donors' samples. The CDR3 DNA reads as TGTGCCAGCAGTGGATCCGCGGGGGCTCTGAGTGGCTACACCTTC. This gives the protein CASSGSAGALSGYTF.